This TCR beta chain was documented in a study of spatial heterogeneity in lung cancer. Unique molecular identifiers tagged every individual TCR cDNA molecule. TCRdb recomputed calls from the 5' RACE reads with MiXCR, one row per CDR3 protein. Of roughly 80,000 distinct CDR3 sequences listed, about 8.5% are singletons. This clonotype has ten or more counts. As for time point: sample taken at primary tumor resection. The sequencing here drew on PBMCs, taken at surgery. The sequence derives from a male donor with early-stage non-small cell lung cancer.

The CDR3 DNA follows: TGTGCCAGCATGCAGGGGAGCACAGATACGCAGTATTTT. It encodes CASMQGSTDTQYF. The rearrangement joins TRBV6-6 to TRBJ2-3; a weak D match, TRBD1 (6 bases). The CDR3 sequence is 13 residues long. Trimming cost V 7 bases and J 0 bases, with 8 bases left between them. Germline V gene lookup returns CDR1 MNHNY and CDR2 SVGAGI (reference sequence).